The 7 T cell receptor beta chains reported below all come from one sample, sequenced in a study of response to subunit inactivated influenza vaccine. TCRdb called the RT-PCR reads again in MiXCR, with one record for every CDR3 protein. The data contain hundreds of thousands of distinct CDR3 sequences, roughly 14% of them singletons. The sequencing here drew on PBMCs from blood, taken about 11 days after vaccination. The receptors shown here come from a man aged 50 to 60 who received an inactivated influenza vaccine.

This clonotype occurred a few times. The rearrangement links TRBV2 to TRBJ2-5, with D possibly TRBD1 on 6 matching bases. The germline CDR1 and CDR2 sequences are SNHLY and FYNNEI. Trimming cost V 3 bases and J 9 bases, with 17 bases left between them. This CDR3 spans 14 amino acids. CDR3 sequence: CASSENSAKGAQYF. CDR3 sequence (DNA): TGTGCCAGCAGTGAGAACAGCGCCAAGGGGGCCCAGTACTTC.

This clonotype was seen repeatedly, ten times or more. The chain recombines TRBV6-2 or TRBV6-3 with TRBJ2-7; 9 nucleotides line up with TRBD1. The germline gives CDR1 MNHEY, CDR2 SVGEGT. The CDR3 runs 14 residues. J lost 5 bases, V lost 7 bases, and 9 bases had no gene match. The CDR3 reads CASISGTGRNEQYF. In nucleotides, the CDR3 is TGTGCCAGCATTTCCGGGACAGGGAGAAACGAGCAGTACTTC.

This chain connects TRBV7-3 to TRBJ2-1, with 11 positions matching TRBD2. CDR3 size: 12 residues. Germline trimming cut 5 bases from V and 15 bases from J; bases unmatched to any gene: 6. The germline CDR1 and CDR2 sequences are SGHTA and FQGTGA. CDR3 sequence reads: CASSTSGSPRFF. DNA of the CDR3: TGTGCCAGCAGCACTAGCGGGAGCCCTCGGTTCTTC. The variable domain in full, completed from reference TRBV7-3 and TRBJ2-1, reads GAGVSQTPSNKVTEKGKYVELRCDPISGHTALYWYRQSLGQGPEFLIYFQGTGAADDSGLPNDRFFAVRPEGSVSTLKIQRTERGDSAVYLCASSTSGSPRFFGPGTRLTVL.

This chain uses TRBV6-6 with TRBJ1-2; maybe TRBD1 (5 bases). The ends were cut back, 8 bases at V and 6 bases at J, with 13 bases in the middle. This CDR3 is 12 amino acids long. CDR1 is MNHNY and CDR2 is SVGAGI in the germline V gene (reference sequence). The CDR3 loop is CASGSGRDGYTF. CDR3 DNA sequence: TGTGCCAGCGGTTCAGGGAGGGATGGCTACACCTTC.

This clonotype appeared a few times. V gene TRBV5-1 combines with J gene TRBJ2-3, with D unresolved. The germline V gene encodes CDR1 SGHRS and CDR2 YFSETQ. The V and J ends lost 0 bases and 2 bases respectively, with 16 bases between them. This CDR3 comprises 17 residues. The CDR3 is CASSLATMGPHTDTQYF. The CDR3 DNA reads as TGCGCCAGCAGCTTGGCCACGATGGGTCCCCACACAGATACGCAGTATTTT.

This clonotype showed up just a few times. This rearrangement joins TRBV11-2 to TRBJ2-1; TRBD1 or TRBD2 may be the D gene (6 bases each). Deletions cut 1 base from V and 5 bases from J, with 9 bases between. Germline CDR1 is SGHAT and CDR2 is FQNNGV. This CDR3 spans 14 amino acids. CDR3 loop: CASSLAGAHNEQFF. Written as DNA, the CDR3 is TGTGCCAGCAGCTTAGCGGGGGCCCACAATGAGCAGTTCTTC.

This clonotype was found a few times. V usage is TRBV12-3 or TRBV12-4 and J usage is TRBJ2-5, with 12 positions matching TRBD2. Unmatched junction bases numbered 7, after V lost 5 bases and J lost 6 bases. The CDR3 is 15 residues long. In nucleotides, the CDR3 is TGTGCCAGCAGTCCTCTAGCGGGGGGGCAAAAGACCCAGTACTTC. Translated, it gives CASSPLAGGQKTQYF.